Listed here are 12 T cell receptor beta chains from one sample, sequenced in a study of early T cells in non-severe SARS-CoV-2 infection. From the 5' RACE reads, TCRdb called clonotypes with MiXCR, one entry per CDR3 protein. The sample holds 20,000 to 25,000 distinct CDR3 sequences, 4% to 5.5% seen once. Sequences were obtained from whole blood. The receptor source for this set is an adult who was a healthcare worker with PCR-confirmed SARS-CoV-2 infection or an uninfected control (not recorded which).

This clonotype was detected a few times. The V and J genes are TRBV7-8 and TRBJ2-3; the match to TRBD2 covers 8 bases. This CDR3 has 16 residues. Looked up from germline, CDR1 is SGHVS and CDR2 is FQNEAQ. J gave up 1 base and V 0 bases, and 3 bases lay outside the gene matches. The CDR3: CASSLAATSGTDTQYF. CDR3 in DNA: TGTGCCAGCAGCTTAGCGGCGACTAGCGGCACAGATACGCAGTATTTT.

This clonotype was observed many times. The chain joins TRBV3-1 to TRBJ2-5; D unclear. CDR1 is LGHDT, CDR2 YNNKEL, per germline (reference sequence). This CDR3 has 15 residues. The V and J ends lost 0 bases and 3 bases respectively, with 11 bases between them. Here the CDR3 DNA reads TGTGCCAGCAGCCAAGATTCGGTCCAAAAAGAGACCCAGTACTTC. Its translation: CASSQDSVQKETQYF.

This clonotype was found many times. The chain recombines TRBV27 with TRBJ2-1; 8 positions agree with TRBD1. The germline V gene has CDR1 MNHEY and CDR2 SMNVEV (reference sequence). V dropped 8 bases and J dropped 5; count of bases not matched to a gene: 2. This CDR3 has 12 amino acids. The CDR3 is CASAGGNNEQFF. DNA for the CDR3: TGTGCCAGCGCAGGGGGCAACAATGAGCAGTTCTTC.

Remarks on this clonotype: Being one base from a much bigger clone, this may be a read error. The gene calls are TRBV5-1 and TRBJ2-7, with a weak D call TRBD1 (6 bases). This CDR3 spans 13 amino acids. Germline V gene sequence: CDR1 SGHRS, CDR2 YFSETQ. The V gene lost 4 bases and the J gene lost 9 bases, with 17 bases spanning the gap. The CDR3 protein is CASSPTEGEAQYF. The DNA for the CDR3 is TGCGCCAGCAGCCCGACCGAGGGGGAAGCGCAGTACTTC.

In its sample, this clonotype was seen a few times. The J gene is TRBJ2-1, the V gene TRBV9; perhaps TRBD2 as D (6 bases). Trimming removed 3 bases from V and 5 bases from J, with 15 bases in between. CDR3 size: 15 residues. CDR1 SGDLS and CDR2 YYNGEE come from the germline V gene. CDR3 sequence reads: CASSGLGLPDNEQFF. For the CDR3, the DNA is TGTGCCAGCAGCGGACTCGGACTACCCGACAATGAGCAGTTCTTC.

This clonotype was recorded at least ten times. The gene calls are TRBV20-1 and TRBJ2-3; 7 positions match TRBD2. Germline V CDR1 and CDR2: DFQATT, SNEGSKA (reference sequence). CDR3 length equals 15 residues. With V trimmed by 0 bases and J by 4 bases, 7 bases remained unmatched. The CDR3 loop is CSARDLGGGPDTQYF. The CDR3 region has the DNA TGCAGTGCTAGAGATCTTGGGGGAGGGCCAGATACGCAGTATTTT.

This clonotype was detected many times. The chain combines TRBV18 with TRBJ2-1; D uncertain. The CDR3 consists of 17 residues. In germline, CDR1 is KGHSH, CDR2 LQKENI. V was cut by 3 bases and J by 3 bases, with 18 bases left in between. DNA of the CDR3: TGTGCCAGCTCACCTACCGGAACCCAGATAAGCTACAATGAGCAGTTCTTC. It specifies CASSPTGTQISYNEQFF.

This clonotype was counted many times. The chain couples TRBV28 to TRBJ2-7; D gene ambiguous. CDR3 length: 13 amino acids. CDR1 is MDHEN, CDR2 SYDVKM, per germline. Trimming removed 3 bases from V and 3 bases from J, with 9 bases in between. Here the CDR3 reads CASSLRRYYEQYF. CDR3 bases: TGTGCCAGCAGTTTGAGAAGATACTACGAGCAGTACTTC.

By frequency in the sample, this clonotype is medium-sized. This chain links TRBV24-1 with TRBJ2-1, with D tentatively TRBD2 (6 bases). Germline loops: CDR1 KGHDR, CDR2 SFDVKD. The CDR3 loop spans 15 amino acids. Trimming removed 7 bases at V and 14 bases at J, with 26 bases between. The CDR3 DNA sequence: TGTGCCACCAGCTGGCCGGGGGACGGGAATAAGGCGAAGTTCTTC. It is translated as CATSWPGDGNKAKFF.

This clonotype has at least ten counts. This sequence joins TRBV30 and TRBJ1-1; the match to TRBD1 covers 7 bases. The CDR3 has 18 residues. In germline, CDR1 is GTSNPN, CDR2 SVGIG (reference sequence). The V and J ends lost 0 bases and 2 bases, in that order; junction bases with no gene match: 15. The CDR3 region is CAWSVWTGTGSGNTEAFF. The CDR3 DNA reads TGTGCCTGGAGTGTATGGACAGGTACGGGTTCTGGAAACACTGAAGCTTTCTTT.

This clonotype was detected ten times or more. The chain is built from TRBV6-2 or TRBV6-3 and TRBJ2-2, with D perhaps matching TRBD2 (5 bases). Germline CDR1 MNHEY, CDR2 SVGEGT. CDR3 length: 13 amino acids. The germline V and J ends were trimmed by 7 bases and 2 bases, with 8 bases remaining between them. CDR3 DNA: TGTGCCAGCACCGGGGTAAACACCGGGGAGCTGTTTTTT. It specifies CASTGVNTGELFF.

This clonotype is judged medium-sized. The chain is built from TRBV27 and TRBJ2-5, with D possibly TRBD2 on 8 matching bases. Germline V gene lookup returns CDR1 MNHEY and CDR2 SMNVEV (reference sequence). The ends were cut back, 6 bases at V and 5 bases at J, with 19 bases in the middle. The CDR3 runs 15 residues. The CDR3 is CASSLAGRGPETQYF. The CDR3 coding sequence is TGTGCCAGCAGCCTAGCCGGGAGGGGGCCTGAGACCCAGTACTTC.